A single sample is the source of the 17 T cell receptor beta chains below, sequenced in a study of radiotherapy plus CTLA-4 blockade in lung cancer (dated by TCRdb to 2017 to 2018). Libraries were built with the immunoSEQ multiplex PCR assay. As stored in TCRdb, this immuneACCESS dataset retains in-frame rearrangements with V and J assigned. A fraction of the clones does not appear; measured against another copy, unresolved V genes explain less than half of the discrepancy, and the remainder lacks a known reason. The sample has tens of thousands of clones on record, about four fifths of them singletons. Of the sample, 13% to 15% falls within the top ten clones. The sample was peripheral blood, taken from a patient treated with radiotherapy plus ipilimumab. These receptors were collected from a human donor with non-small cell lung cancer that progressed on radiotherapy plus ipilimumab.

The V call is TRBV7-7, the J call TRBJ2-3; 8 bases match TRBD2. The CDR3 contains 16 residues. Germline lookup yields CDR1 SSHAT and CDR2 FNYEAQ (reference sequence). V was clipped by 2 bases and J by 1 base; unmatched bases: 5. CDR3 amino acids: CASSLSPAGGTDTQYF. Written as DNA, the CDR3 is TGTGCCAGCAGCTTATCGCCAGCGGGAGGCACAGATACGCAGTATTTT. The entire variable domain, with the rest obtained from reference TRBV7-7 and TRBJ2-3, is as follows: GAGVSQSPRYKVTKRGQDVTLRCDPISSHATLYWYQQALGQGPEFLTYFNYEAQPDKSGLPSDRFSAERPEGSISTLTIQRTEQRDSAMYRCASSLSPAGGTDTQYFGPGTRLTVL.

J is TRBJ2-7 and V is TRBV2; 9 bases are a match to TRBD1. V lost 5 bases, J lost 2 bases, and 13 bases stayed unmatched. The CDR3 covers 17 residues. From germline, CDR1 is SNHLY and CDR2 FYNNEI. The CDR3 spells CASSPLTLDRGPYEQYF. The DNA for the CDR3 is TGTGCCAGCAGTCCGCTGACCCTGGACAGGGGCCCCTACGAGCAGTACTTC.

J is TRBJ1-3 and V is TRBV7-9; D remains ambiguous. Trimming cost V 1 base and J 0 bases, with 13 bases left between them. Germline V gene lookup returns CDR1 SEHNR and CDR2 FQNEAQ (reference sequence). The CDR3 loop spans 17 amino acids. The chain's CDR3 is CASSLGAAQSSGNTIYF. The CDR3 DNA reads TGTGCCAGCAGCTTAGGGGCGGCGCAGAGCTCTGGAAACACCATATATTTT.

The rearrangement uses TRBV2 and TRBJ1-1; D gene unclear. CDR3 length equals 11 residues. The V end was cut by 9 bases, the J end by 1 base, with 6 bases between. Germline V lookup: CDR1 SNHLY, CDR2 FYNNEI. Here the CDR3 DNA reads TGTGCCAGGGGGTCGAACACTGAAGCTTTCTTT. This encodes CARGSNTEAFF.

The CDR3 is CASSLGDLSRETQYF. CDR3 coding DNA: TGTGCCAGCAGCTTAGGTGACCTCAGTCGGGAGACCCAGTACTTC. V and J are TRBV7-8 and TRBJ2-5; no reliable D call. CDR1 and CDR2 from the germline V gene are SGHVS and FQNEAQ. The CDR3 has 15 residues. The V end lost 1 base, the J end lost 5 bases, and 14 bases lay between the germline ends.

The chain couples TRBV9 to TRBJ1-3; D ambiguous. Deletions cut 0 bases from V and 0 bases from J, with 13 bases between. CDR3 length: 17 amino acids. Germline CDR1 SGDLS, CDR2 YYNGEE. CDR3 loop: CASSVAASFSSGNTIYF. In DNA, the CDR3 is TGTGCCAGCAGCGTAGCTGCCAGCTTTAGCTCTGGAAACACCATATATTTT.

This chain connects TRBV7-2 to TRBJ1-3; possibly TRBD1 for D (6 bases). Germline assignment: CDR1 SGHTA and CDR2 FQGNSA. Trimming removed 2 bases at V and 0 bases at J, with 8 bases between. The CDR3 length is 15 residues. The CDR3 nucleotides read TGTGCCAGCAGCTTAATGACAGGCTCTGGAAACACCATATATTTT. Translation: CASSLMTGSGNTIYF.

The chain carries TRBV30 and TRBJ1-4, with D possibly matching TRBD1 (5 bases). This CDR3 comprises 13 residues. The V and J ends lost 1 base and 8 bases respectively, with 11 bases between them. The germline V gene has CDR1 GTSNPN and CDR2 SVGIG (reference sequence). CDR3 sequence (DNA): TGTGCCTGGAGTGAACAGGCGCGGGAAAAACTGTTTTTT. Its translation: CAWSEQAREKLFF.

CDR3 DNA sequence: TGTGCCAGCAGTGCCTCACAGGGGAGTAAAGAGACCCAGTACTTC. It is translated as CASSASQGSKETQYF. The chain links TRBV28 to TRBJ2-5; 7 bases are shared with TRBD1. Germline trimming cut 5 bases from V and 3 bases from J; bases unmatched to any gene: 9. The CDR3 has 15 amino acids. Germline values: CDR1 MDHEN, CDR2 SYDVKM.

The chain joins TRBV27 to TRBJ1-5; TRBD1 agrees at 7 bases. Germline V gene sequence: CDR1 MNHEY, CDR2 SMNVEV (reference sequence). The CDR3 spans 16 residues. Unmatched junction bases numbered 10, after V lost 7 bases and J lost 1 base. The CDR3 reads CASNPGGGVSNQPQHF. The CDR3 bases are TGTGCCAGCAACCCAGGGGGAGGGGTAAGCAATCAGCCCCAGCATTTT.

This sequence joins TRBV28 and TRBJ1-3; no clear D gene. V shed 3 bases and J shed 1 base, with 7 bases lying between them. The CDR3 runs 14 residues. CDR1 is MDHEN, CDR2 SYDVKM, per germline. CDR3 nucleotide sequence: TGTGCCAGCAGTTTCTTGGGGTCTGGAAACACCATATATTTT. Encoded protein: CASSFLGSGNTIYF.

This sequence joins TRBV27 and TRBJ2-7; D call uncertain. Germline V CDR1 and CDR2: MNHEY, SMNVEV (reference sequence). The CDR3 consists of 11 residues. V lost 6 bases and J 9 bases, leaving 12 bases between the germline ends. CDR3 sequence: CASSRGVVQYF. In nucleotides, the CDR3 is TGTGCCAGCAGCCGAGGAGTAGTGCAGTACTTC.

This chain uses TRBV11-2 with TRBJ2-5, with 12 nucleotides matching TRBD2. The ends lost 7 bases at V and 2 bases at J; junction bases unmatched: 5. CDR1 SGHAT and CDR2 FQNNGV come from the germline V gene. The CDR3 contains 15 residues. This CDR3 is CASTNLAGGQETQYF. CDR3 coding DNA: TGTGCCAGCACCAATCTAGCGGGGGGGCAAGAGACCCAGTACTTC.

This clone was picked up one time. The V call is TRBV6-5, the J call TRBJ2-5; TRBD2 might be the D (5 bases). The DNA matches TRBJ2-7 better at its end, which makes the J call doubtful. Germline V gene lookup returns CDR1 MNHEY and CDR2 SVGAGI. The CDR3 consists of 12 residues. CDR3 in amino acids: CASSYEGYEQYF. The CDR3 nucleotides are TGTGCCAGCAGTTATGAGGGATACGAGCAGTACTTC.

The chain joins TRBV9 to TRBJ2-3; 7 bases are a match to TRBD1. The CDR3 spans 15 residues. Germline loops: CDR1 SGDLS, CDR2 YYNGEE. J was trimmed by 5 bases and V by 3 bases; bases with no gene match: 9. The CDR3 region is CASSALDRDEDTQYF. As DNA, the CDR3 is TGTGCCAGCAGCGCCCTAGACAGGGACGAAGATACGCAGTATTTT.

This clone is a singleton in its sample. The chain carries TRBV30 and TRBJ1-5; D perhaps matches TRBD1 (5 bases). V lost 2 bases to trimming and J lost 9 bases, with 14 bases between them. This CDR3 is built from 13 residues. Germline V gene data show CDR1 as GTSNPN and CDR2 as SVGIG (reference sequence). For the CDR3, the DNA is TGTGCCTGGAGTCCCCCAGGGCTCCTGCCCCAGCATTTT. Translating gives CAWSPPGLLPQHF. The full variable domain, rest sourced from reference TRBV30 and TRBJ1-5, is SQTIHQWPATLVQPVGSPLSLECTVEGTSNPNLYWYRQAAGRGLQLLFYSVGIGQISSEVPQNLSASRPQDRQFILSSKKLLLSDSGFYLCAWSPPGLLPQHFGDGTRLSIL.

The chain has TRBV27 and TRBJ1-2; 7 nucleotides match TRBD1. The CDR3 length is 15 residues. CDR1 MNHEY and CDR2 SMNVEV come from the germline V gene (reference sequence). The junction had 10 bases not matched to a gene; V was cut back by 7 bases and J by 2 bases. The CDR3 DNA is TGTGCCAGCAAAGCAGACAGGGCACTGAACTATGGCTACACCTTC. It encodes CASKADRALNYGYTF.